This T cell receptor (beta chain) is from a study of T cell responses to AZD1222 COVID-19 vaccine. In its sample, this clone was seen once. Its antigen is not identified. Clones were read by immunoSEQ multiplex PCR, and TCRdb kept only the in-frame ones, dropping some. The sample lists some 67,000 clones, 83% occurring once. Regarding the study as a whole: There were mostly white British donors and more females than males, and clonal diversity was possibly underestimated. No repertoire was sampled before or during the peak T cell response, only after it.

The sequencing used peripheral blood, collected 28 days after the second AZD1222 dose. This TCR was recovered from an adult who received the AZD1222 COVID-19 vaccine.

The CDR3 is CASSIVGGTSTWDTQYF. CDR3 nucleotide sequence: TGTGCCAGTAGTATTGTAGGTGGAACCTCGACGTGGGATACGCAGTATTTT. V usage is TRBV19 and J usage is TRBJ2-3; unclear D gene. This CDR3 is 17 amino acids long. Between the trimmed V and J ends, which lost 3 bases and 6 bases, there was a span of 22 bases. In germline, CDR1 is LNHDA, CDR2 SQIVND (reference sequence).